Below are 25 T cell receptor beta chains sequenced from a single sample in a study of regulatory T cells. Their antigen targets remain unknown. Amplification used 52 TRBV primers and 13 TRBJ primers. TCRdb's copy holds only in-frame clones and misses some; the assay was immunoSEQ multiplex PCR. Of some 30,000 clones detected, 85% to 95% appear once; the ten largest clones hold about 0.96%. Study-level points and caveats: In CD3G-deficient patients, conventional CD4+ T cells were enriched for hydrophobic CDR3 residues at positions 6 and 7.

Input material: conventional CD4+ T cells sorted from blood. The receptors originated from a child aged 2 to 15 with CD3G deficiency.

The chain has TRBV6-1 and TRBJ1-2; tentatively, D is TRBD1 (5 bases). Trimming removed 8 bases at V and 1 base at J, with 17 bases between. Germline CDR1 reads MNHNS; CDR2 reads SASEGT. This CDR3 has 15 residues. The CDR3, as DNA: TGTGCCAGCGCATTGGGTGGTGGGGGTAACTATGGCTACACCTTC. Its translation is CASALGGGGNYGYTF.

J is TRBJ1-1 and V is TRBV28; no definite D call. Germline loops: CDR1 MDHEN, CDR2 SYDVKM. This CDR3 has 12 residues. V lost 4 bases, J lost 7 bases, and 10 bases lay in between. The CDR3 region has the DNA TGTGCCAGCAGTTCGAGAGGGCTTGAAGCTTTCTTT. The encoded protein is CASSSRGLEAFF.

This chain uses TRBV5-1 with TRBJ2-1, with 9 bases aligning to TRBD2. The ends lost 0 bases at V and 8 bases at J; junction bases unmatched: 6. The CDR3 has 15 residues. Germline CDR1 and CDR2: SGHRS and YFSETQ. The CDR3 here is CASSLDSGRGYEQFF. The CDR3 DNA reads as TGCGCCAGCAGCTTGGATAGCGGGAGAGGATATGAGCAGTTCTTC.

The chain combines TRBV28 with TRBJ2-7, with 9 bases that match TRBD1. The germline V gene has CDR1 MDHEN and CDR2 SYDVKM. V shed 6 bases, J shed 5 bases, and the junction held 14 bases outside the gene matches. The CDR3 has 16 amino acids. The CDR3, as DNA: TGTGCCAGCAGCTCCCCCTCCGGGACAGGGAGGCACGAGCAGTACTTC. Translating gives CASSSPSGTGRHEQYF. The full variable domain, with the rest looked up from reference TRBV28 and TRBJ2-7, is DVKVTQSSRYLVKRTGEKVFLECVQDMDHENMFWYRQDPGLGLRLIYFSYDVKMKEKGDIPEGYSVSREKKERFSLILESASTNQTSMYLCASSSPSGTGRHEQYFGPGTRLTVT.

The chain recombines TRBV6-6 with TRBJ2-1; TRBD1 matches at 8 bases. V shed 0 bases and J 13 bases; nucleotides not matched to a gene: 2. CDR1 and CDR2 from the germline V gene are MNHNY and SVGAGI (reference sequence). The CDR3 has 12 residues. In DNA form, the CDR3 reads TGTGCCAGCAGTTACTCGACAGGGGTACAGTTCTTC. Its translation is CASSYSTGVQFF.

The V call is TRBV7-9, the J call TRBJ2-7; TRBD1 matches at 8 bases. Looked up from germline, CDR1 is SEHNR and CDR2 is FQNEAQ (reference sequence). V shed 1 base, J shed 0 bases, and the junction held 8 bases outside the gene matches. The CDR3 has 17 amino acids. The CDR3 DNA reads TGTGCCAGCAGCTTAGGGACAGGGATAGGGAGCTCCTACGAGCAGTACTTC. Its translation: CASSLGTGIGSSYEQYF.

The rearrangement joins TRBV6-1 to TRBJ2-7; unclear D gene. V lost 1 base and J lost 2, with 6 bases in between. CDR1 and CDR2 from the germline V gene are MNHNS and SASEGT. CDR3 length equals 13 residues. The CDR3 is CASSEGRTYEQYF. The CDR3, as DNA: TGTGCCAGCAGTGAAGGTAGAACCTACGAGCAGTACTTC.

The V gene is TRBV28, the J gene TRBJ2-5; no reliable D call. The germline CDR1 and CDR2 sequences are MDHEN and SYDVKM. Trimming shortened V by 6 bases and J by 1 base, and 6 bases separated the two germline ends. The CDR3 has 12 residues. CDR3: CASSQGQETQYF. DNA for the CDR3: TGTGCCAGCAGCCAAGGCCAAGAGACCCAGTACTTC. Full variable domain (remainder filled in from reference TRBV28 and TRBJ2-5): DVKVTQSSRYLVKRTGEKVFLECVQDMDHENMFWYRQDPGLGLRLIYFSYDVKMKEKGDIPEGYSVSREKKERFSLILESASTNQTSMYLCASSQGQETQYFGPGTRLLVL.

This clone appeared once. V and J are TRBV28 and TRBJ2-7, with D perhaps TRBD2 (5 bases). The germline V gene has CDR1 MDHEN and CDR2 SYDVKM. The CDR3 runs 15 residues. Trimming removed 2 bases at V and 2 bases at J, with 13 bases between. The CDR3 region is CASSLPGSKAYEQYF. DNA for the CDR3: TGTGCCAGCAGTTTACCGGGATCCAAGGCCTACGAGCAGTACTTC. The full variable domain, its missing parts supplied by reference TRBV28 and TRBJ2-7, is DVKVTQSSRYLVKRTGEKVFLECVQDMDHENMFWYRQDPGLGLRLIYFSYDVKMKEKGDIPEGYSVSREKKERFSLILESASTNQTSMYLCASSLPGSKAYEQYFGPGTRLTVT.

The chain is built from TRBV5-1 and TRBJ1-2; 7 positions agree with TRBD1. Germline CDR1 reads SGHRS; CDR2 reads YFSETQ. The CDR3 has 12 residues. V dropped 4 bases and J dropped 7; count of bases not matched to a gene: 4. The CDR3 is CASSPTGFGYTF. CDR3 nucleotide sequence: TGCGCCAGCAGCCCGACAGGGTTTGGCTACACCTTC.

The CDR3 bases are TGTGCCAGCAGTCGACACTTTTACGAGCAGTACTTC. Amino acids: CASSRHFYEQYF. This chain uses TRBV28 with TRBJ2-7; no clear D. CDR1 is MDHEN, CDR2 SYDVKM, per germline. The CDR3 covers 12 residues. Trimming removed 5 bases at V and 4 bases at J, with 9 bases between.

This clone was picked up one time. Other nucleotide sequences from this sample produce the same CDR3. In DNA form, the CDR3 reads TGTGCCAGCAGTCCGACAGACAATCAGCCCCAGCATTTT. Protein: CASSPTDNQPQHF. V gene TRBV28 combines with J gene TRBJ1-5; D may be TRBD1 (5 bases). Germline V CDR1 and CDR2: MDHEN, SYDVKM. V dropped 5 bases and J dropped 3 bases, with 8 bases sitting between them. The CDR3 extends over 13 amino acids.

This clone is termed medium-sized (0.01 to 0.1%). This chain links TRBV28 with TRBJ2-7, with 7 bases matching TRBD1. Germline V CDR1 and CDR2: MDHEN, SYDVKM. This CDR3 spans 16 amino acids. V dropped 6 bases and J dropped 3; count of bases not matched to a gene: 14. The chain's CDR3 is CASSPKQGLGNYEQYF. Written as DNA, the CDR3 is TGTGCCAGCAGCCCAAAACAGGGGCTCGGAAACTACGAGCAGTACTTC.

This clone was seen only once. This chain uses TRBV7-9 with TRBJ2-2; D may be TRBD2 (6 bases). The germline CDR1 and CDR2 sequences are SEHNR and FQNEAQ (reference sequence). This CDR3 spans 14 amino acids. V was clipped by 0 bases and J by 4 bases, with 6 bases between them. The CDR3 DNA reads TGTGCCAGCAGCTTAGCGGGAGGCACCGGGGAGCTGTTTTTT. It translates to CASSLAGGTGELFF.

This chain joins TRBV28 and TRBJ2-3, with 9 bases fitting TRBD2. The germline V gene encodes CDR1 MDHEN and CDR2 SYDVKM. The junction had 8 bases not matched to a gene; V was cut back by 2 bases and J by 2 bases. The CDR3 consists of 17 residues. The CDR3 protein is CASSLGIGTSPTDTQYF. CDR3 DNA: TGTGCCAGCAGTTTAGGGATCGGGACTAGCCCCACAGATACGCAGTATTTT.

Here the CDR3 reads CASSPHRDRGHEQYF. As DNA, the CDR3 is TGTGCCAGCAGTCCCCATAGAGACAGGGGCCACGAGCAGTACTTC. The rearrangement uses TRBV28 and TRBJ2-5; 8 nucleotides line up with TRBD1. TRBJ2-7 matches the DNA end more closely, so the J call is doubtful. The germline gives CDR1 MDHEN, CDR2 SYDVKM. The CDR3 runs 15 residues.

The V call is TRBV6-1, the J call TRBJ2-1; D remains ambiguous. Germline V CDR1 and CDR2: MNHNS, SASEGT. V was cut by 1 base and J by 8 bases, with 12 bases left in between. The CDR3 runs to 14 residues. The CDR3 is CASSEGPNIYEQFF. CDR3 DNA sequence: TGTGCCAGCAGTGAAGGGCCCAATATCTATGAGCAGTTCTTC.

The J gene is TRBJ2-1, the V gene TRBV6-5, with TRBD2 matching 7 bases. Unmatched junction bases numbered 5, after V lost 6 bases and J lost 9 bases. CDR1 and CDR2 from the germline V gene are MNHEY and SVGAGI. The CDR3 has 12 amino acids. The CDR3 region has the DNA TGTGCCAGCAGCCACGGGGGGAGTGAGCAGTTCTTC. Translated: CASSHGGSEQFF.

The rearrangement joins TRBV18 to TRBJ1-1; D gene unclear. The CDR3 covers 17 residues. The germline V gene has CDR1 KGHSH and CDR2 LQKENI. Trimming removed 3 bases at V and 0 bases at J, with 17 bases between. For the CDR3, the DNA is TGTGCCAGCTCACCTCATAGCCCGGGGATCATGAACACTGAAGCTTTCTTT. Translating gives CASSPHSPGIMNTEAFF.

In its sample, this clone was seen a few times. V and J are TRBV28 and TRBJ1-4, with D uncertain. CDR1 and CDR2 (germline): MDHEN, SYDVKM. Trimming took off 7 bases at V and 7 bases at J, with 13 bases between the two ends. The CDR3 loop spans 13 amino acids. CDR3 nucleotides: TGTGCCAGCAATTGGGCTTTGGGTGAAAAACTGTTTTTT. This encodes CASNWALGEKLFF. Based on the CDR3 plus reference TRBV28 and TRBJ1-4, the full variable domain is DVKVTQSSRYLVKRTGEKVFLECVQDMDHENMFWYRQDPGLGLRLIYFSYDVKMKEKGDIPEGYSVSREKKERFSLILESASTNQTSMYLCASNWALGEKLFFGSGTQLSVL.

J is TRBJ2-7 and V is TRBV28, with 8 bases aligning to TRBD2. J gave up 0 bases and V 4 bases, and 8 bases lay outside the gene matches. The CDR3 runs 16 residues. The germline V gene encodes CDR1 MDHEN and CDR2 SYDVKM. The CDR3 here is CASSSGGRPFSYEQYF. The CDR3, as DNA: TGTGCCAGCAGTTCCGGCGGGAGGCCCTTCTCCTACGAGCAGTACTTC. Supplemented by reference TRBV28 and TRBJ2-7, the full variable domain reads DVKVTQSSRYLVKRTGEKVFLECVQDMDHENMFWYRQDPGLGLRLIYFSYDVKMKEKGDIPEGYSVSREKKERFSLILESASTNQTSMYLCASSSGGRPFSYEQYFGPGTRLTVT.

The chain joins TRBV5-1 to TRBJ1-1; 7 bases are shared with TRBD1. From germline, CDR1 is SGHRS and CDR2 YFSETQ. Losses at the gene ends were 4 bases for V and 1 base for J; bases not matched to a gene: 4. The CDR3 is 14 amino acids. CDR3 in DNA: TGCGCCAGCAGCGGGGGACAGAAGAACACTGAAGCTTTCTTT. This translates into CASSGGQKNTEAFF.

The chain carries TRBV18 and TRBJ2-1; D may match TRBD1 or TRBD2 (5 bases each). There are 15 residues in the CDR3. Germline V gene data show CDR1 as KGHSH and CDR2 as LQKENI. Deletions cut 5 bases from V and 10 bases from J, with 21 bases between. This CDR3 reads CASSLRGDALGEQFF. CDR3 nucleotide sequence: TGTGCCAGCTCATTACGAGGGGACGCCCTCGGAGAGCAGTTCTTC.

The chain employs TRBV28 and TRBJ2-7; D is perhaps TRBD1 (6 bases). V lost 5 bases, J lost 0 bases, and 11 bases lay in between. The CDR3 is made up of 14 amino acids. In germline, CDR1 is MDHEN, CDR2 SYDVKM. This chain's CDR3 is CASSAPGHSYEQYF. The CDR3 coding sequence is TGTGCCAGCAGTGCACCGGGACACTCCTACGAGCAGTACTTC.

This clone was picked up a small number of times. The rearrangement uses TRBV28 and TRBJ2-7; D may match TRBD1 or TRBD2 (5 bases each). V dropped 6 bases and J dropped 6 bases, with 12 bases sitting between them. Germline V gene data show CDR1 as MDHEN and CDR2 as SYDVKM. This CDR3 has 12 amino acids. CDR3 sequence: CASSPPGSEQYF. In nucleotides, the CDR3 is TGTGCCAGCAGCCCCCCAGGGAGCGAGCAGTACTTC.